Shown below are 18 T cell receptor beta chains from a single sample sequenced in a study of shared clonotypes between healthy human individuals. Cells designated naive CD8 were CD45RO-negative and were positively selected for CCR7, with terminally differentiated effector memory CD45RA+ cells excluded. Sequenced by immunoSEQ multiplex PCR; TCRdb stores in-frame clones only, minus some. The sample includes under 2,000,000 clones, over 85% of them seen just once. The specimen was naive CD8+ T cells sorted from blood. The source is a man younger than 30 in good health.

The rearrangement links TRBV7-9 to TRBJ2-5; D is uncertain. Trimming removed 1 base from V and 7 bases from J, with 7 bases in between. The CDR3 spans 12 residues. The germline V gene encodes CDR1 SEHNR and CDR2 FQNEAQ (reference sequence). The CDR3 region has the DNA TGTGCCAGCAGCTTAGGGGAAGGGACCCAGTACTTC. Translated: CASSLGEGTQYF.

Of note for this clone: Other DNA sequences in the same sample also yield this CDR3. This chain uses TRBV9 with TRBJ2-7; 7 bases are a match to TRBD2. This CDR3 is built from 15 residues. V shed 0 bases and J 0 bases; nucleotides not matched to a gene: 3. CDR1 is SGDLS, CDR2 YYNGEE, per germline. The CDR3 nucleotides read TGTGCCAGCAGCGTAGCTAGCGGTCCCTCCTACGAGCAGTACTTC. Encoded protein: CASSVASGPSYEQYF.

The V and J genes are TRBV29-1 and TRBJ2-1; 7 nucleotides align to TRBD2. Germline CDR1 reads SQVTM; CDR2 reads ANQGSEA. V lost 5 bases, J lost 7 bases, and 11 bases stayed unmatched. This CDR3 region has 14 residues. The DNA of the CDR3 is TGCAGCGTTCATCTGGCGGGGGTCGGTAATGAGCAGTTCTTC. This encodes CSVHLAGVGNEQFF.

This chain connects TRBV2 to TRBJ2-7; D gene unclear. Looked up from germline, CDR1 is SNHLY and CDR2 is FYNNEI. The CDR3 spans 13 residues. V dropped 4 bases and J dropped 2 bases, with 9 bases sitting between them. The DNA of the CDR3 is TGTGCCAGCAGTGTTACATTACCCTACGAGCAGTACTTC. Translation: CASSVTLPYEQYF. Supplemented by reference TRBV2 and TRBJ2-7, the full variable domain reads EPEVTQTPSHQVTQMGQEVILRCVPISNHLYFYWYRQILGQKVEFLVSFYNNEISEKSEIFDDQFSVERPDGSNFTLKIRSTKLEDSAMYFCASSVTLPYEQYFGPGTRLTVT.

The chain is built from TRBV27 and TRBJ1-5, with D unresolved. CDR1 and CDR2 (germline): MNHEY, SMNVEV (reference sequence). The CDR3 has 14 amino acids. The V end was cut by 3 bases, the J end by 2 bases, with 8 bases between. As DNA, the CDR3 is TGTGCCAGCAGTTTTAGGGAGGGCAATCAGCCCCAGCATTTT. This translates into CASSFREGNQPQHF.

DNA of the CDR3: TGTGCCAGCAGTTCCCCCTCGCAGGGGTCGTACGAGCAGTACTTC. Protein sequence: CASSSPSQGSYEQYF. The chain is built from TRBV27 and TRBJ2-7, with a tentative D call TRBD1 (6 bases). V gave up 4 bases and J gave up 4 bases, with 17 bases separating them. The CDR3 runs 15 residues. The germline gives CDR1 MNHEY, CDR2 SMNVEV (reference sequence).

This clone has a single count. The same CDR3 arises from other DNA sequences in this sample as well. The V call is TRBV7-9, the J call TRBJ2-5, with 9 positions matching TRBD2. With 3 bases clipped from V and 5 bases from J, the junction kept 1 base outside the gene matches. Germline V gene lookup returns CDR1 SEHNR and CDR2 FQNEAQ (reference sequence). This CDR3 region has 13 residues. CDR3 bases: TGTGCCAGCAGCTTCGGACTAGCGGAGACCCAGTACTTC. The encoded protein is CASSFGLAETQYF.

The chain has TRBV27 and TRBJ2-6; no definite D call. V was pared by 7 bases and J by 2 bases, with 15 bases between. Germline V gene lookup returns CDR1 MNHEY and CDR2 SMNVEV (reference sequence). The CDR3 totals 16 residues. The CDR3 DNA reads as TGTGCCAGCACCATGCTAGGAGTAACTGGGGCCAACGTCCTGACTTTC. Amino acids: CASTMLGVTGANVLTF.

The CDR3 sequence is CASSYSDTNTEAFF. The CDR3 nucleotides are TGTGCCAGCAGTTACTCCGATACGAACACTGAAGCTTTCTTT. This rearrangement joins TRBV6-5 to TRBJ1-1; no clear D. The CDR3 has 14 residues. Trimming shortened V by 0 bases and J by 1 base, and 6 bases separated the two germline ends. The germline gives CDR1 MNHEY, CDR2 SVGAGI.

Turning to this clone: At one boundary the junction diverges from the germline segment, which might be a read error. The gene calls are TRBV4-1 and TRBJ2-5, with D hard to call. Germline V lookup: CDR1 MGHRA, CDR2 YSYEKL. The CDR3 totals 15 residues. The CDR3: CASSQERGNQETQYF. In DNA, the CDR3 is TGCGCCAGCAGTCAAGAGCGTGGGAATCAAGAGACCCAGTACTTC.

V gene TRBV4-3 combines with J gene TRBJ2-7; possibly TRBD2 for D (6 bases). The CDR3 consists of 16 residues. Germline V CDR1 and CDR2: LGHNA, YSLEER. Trimming removed 3 bases at V and 0 bases at J, with 15 bases between. The CDR3 region has the DNA TGCGCCAGCAGCCAGGAGGGACTCTCTAGCTCCTACGAGCAGTACTTC. Its protein is CASSQEGLSSSYEQYF.

This sequence joins TRBV4-3 and TRBJ1-6; D gene ambiguous. The CDR3 runs 16 residues. The germline V gene encodes CDR1 LGHNA and CDR2 YSLEER. V shed 5 bases and J shed 10 bases, with 21 bases lying between them. CDR3 loop: CASSFLLVQEESPLHF. CDR3 coding DNA: TGCGCCAGCAGCTTTCTCCTGGTGCAGGAAGAATCACCCCTCCACTTT.

The chain is built from TRBV7-9 and TRBJ2-2; no clear D gene. This CDR3 has 11 residues. Trimming shortened V by 5 bases and J by 9 bases, and 7 bases separated the two germline ends. Germline lookup yields CDR1 SEHNR and CDR2 FQNEAQ (reference sequence). This chain's CDR3 is CASSKDRELFF. The CDR3 region has the DNA TGTGCCAGCAGCAAAGACCGGGAGCTGTTTTTT.

The chain joins TRBV27 to TRBJ1-2, with TRBD1 identical over 8 bases. V dropped 8 bases and J dropped 4; count of bases not matched to a gene: 6. Germline V CDR1 and CDR2: MNHEY, SMNVEV (reference sequence). This CDR3 has 13 residues. Here the CDR3 DNA reads TGTGCCAGCGGAGACAGGGGCGGCTATGGCTACACCTTC. Translated: CASGDRGGYGYTF.

The V and J genes are TRBV30 and TRBJ2-3, with TRBD1 identical over 7 bases. CDR1 is GTSNPN and CDR2 is SVGIG in the germline V gene (reference sequence). J gave up 2 bases and V 5 bases, and 7 bases lay outside the gene matches. This CDR3 has 14 amino acids. CDR3 residues: CAWDPGQTTDTQYF. The DNA for the CDR3 is TGTGCCTGGGATCCGGGACAGACCACAGATACGCAGTATTTT.

The chain has TRBV10-1 and TRBJ2-3; 8 nucleotides match TRBD2. After removal of 6 bases from V and 2 bases from J, the junction contained 13 bases not matched to a gene. CDR1 WNHNN and CDR2 SYGVQD come from the germline V gene (reference sequence). CDR3 length: 17 amino acids. CDR3 sequence reads: CASSLAGTFSDTDTQYF. CDR3 in DNA: TGCGCCAGCAGCCTAGCGGGTACTTTTAGCGACACAGATACGCAGTATTTT.

The chain carries TRBV7-2 and TRBJ2-5; D is possibly TRBD2 (6 bases). V lost 5 bases and J lost 1, with 17 bases in between. Germline loops: CDR1 SGHTA, CDR2 FQGNSA. CDR3 length: 16 residues. In DNA, the CDR3 is TGTGCCAGCAGCCCCCTGGGCGGGGATTTCCAAGAGACCCAGTACTTC. Encoded protein: CASSPLGGDFQETQYF.

The gene calls are TRBV4-1 and TRBJ2-1; 8 bases map to TRBD1. The germline V gene encodes CDR1 MGHRA and CDR2 YSYEKL. V trimming: 0 bases; J trimming: 2 bases; junction bases outside the gene matches: 3. The CDR3 contains 16 residues. CDR3 nucleotide sequence: TGCGCCAGCAGCCAAGAATGGACAGGGACCTACAATGAGCAGTTCTTC. Residues: CASSQEWTGTYNEQFF.